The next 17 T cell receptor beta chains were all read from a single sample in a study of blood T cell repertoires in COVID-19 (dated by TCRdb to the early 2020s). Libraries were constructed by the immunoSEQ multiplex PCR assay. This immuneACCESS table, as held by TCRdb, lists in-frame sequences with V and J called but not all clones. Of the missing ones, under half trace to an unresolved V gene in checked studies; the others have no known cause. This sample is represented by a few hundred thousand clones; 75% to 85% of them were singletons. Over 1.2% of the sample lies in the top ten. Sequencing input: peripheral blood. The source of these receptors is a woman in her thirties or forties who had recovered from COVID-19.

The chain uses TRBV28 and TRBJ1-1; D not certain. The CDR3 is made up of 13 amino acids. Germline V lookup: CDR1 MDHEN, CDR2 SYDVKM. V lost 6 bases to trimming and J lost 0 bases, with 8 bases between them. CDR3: CASRRELNTEAFF. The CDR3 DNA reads TGTGCCAGCAGAAGAGAGTTGAACACTGAAGCTTTCTTT. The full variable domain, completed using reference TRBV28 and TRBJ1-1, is DVKVTQSSRYLVKRTGEKVFLECVQDMDHENMFWYRQDPGLGLRLIYFSYDVKMKEKGDIPEGYSVSREKKERFSLILESASTNQTSMYLCASRRELNTEAFFGQGTRLTVV.

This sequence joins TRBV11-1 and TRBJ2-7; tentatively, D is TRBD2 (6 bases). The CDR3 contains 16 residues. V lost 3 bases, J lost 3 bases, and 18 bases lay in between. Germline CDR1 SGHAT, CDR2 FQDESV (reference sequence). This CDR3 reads CASSFLSGNLIYEQYF. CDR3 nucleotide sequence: TGTGCCAGCAGCTTCCTTAGCGGTAACCTTATCTACGAGCAGTACTTC.

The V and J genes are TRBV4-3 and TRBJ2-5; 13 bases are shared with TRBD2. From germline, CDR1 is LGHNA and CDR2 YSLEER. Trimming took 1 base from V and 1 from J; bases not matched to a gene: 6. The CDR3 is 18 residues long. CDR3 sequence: CASSQGLAGGPSQETQYF. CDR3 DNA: TGCGCCAGCAGCCAAGGACTAGCGGGGGGCCCTAGCCAAGAGACCCAGTACTTC.

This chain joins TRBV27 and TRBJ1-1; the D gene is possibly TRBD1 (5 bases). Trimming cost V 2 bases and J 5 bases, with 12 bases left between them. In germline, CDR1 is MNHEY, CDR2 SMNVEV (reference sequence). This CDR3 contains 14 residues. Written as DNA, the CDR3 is TGTGCCAGCAGTTTACTCGGGGGGGGGACTGAAGCTTTCTTT. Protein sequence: CASSLLGGGTEAFF.

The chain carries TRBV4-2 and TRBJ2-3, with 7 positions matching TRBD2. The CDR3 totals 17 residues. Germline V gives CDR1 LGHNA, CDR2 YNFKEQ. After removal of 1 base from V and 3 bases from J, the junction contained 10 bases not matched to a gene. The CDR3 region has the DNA TGTGCCAGCAGCCAAGTCTCCCTAGCGGATCGTACAGATACGCAGTATTTT. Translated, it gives CASSQVSLADRTDTQYF.

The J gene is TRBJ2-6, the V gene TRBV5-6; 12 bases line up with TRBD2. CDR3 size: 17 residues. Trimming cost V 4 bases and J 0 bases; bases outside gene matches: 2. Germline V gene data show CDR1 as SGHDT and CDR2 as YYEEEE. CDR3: CASSRTSGASGANVLTF. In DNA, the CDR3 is TGTGCCAGCAGCAGGACTAGCGGGGCCTCTGGGGCCAACGTCCTGACTTTC.

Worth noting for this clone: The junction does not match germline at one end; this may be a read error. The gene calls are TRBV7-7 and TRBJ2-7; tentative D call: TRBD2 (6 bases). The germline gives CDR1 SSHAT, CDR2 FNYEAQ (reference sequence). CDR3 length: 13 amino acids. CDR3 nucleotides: TGTGCTAGCAGTCTTAACCGGGACTCCGAGCAGTACTTC. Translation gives CASSLNRDSEQYF.

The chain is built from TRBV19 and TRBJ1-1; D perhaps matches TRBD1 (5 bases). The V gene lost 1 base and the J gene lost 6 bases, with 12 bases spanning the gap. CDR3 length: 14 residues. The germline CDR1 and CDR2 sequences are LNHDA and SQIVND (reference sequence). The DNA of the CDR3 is TGTGCCAGTAGTATAGTGCGGGGCCGCGCTGAAGCTTTCTTT. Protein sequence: CASSIVRGRAEAFF.

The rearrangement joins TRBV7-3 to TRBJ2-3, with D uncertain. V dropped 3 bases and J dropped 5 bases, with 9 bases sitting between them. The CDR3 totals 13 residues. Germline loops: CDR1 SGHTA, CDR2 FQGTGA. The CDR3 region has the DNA TGTGCCAGCAGCTTTGGGCTTGTAGATACGCAGTATTTT. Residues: CASSFGLVDTQYF.

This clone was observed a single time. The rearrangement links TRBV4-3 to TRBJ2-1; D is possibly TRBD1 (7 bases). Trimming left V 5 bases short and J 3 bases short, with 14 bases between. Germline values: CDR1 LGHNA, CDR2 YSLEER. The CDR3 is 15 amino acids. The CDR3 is CASSGRRGLYNEQFF. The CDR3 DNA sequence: TGCGCCAGCAGCGGGCGGAGGGGGCTCTACAATGAGCAGTTCTTC.

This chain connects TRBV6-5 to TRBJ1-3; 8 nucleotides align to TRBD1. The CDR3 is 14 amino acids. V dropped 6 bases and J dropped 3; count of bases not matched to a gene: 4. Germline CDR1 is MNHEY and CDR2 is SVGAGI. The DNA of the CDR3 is TGTGCCAGCAGGAAAGGACAGGGTGGAAACACCATATATTTT. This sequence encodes CASRKGQGGNTIYF.

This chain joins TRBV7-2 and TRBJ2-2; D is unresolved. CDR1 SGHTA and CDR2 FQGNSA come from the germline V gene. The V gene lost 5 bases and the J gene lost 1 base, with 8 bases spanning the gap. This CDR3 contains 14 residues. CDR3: CASSPTLNTGELFF. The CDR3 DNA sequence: TGTGCCAGCAGCCCGACATTGAACACCGGGGAGCTGTTTTTT.

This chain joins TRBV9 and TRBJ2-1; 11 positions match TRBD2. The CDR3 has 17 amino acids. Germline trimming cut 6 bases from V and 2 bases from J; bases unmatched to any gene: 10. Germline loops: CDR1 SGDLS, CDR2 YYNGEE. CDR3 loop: CASTPGVAGGPYNEQFF. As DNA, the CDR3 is TGTGCCAGCACCCCCGGCGTAGCGGGGGGGCCCTACAATGAGCAGTTCTTC.

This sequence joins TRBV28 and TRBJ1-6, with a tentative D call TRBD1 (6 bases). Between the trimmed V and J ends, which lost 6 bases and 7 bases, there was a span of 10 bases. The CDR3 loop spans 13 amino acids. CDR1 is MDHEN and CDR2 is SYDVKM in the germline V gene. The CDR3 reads CASRGQGNSPLHF. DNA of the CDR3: TGTGCCAGCAGGGGGCAGGGGAATTCACCCCTCCACTTT. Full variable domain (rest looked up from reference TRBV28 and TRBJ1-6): DVKVTQSSRYLVKRTGEKVFLECVQDMDHENMFWYRQDPGLGLRLIYFSYDVKMKEKGDIPEGYSVSREKKERFSLILESASTNQTSMYLCASRGQGNSPLHFGNGTRLTVT.

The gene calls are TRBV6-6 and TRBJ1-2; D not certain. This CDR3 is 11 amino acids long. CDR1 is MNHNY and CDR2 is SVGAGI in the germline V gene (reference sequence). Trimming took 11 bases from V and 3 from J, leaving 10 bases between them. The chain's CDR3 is CAVVRDYGYTF. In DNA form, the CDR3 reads TGTGCCGTTGTCCGCGACTATGGCTACACCTTC.

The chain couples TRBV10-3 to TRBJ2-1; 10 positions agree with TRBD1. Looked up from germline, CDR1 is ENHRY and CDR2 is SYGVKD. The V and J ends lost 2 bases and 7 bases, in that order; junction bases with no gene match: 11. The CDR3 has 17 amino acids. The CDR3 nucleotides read TGTGCCATCAGTGAGCCGGCCGGGACAGGGGTACGGAATGAGCAGTTCTTC. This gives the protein CAISEPAGTGVRNEQFF.

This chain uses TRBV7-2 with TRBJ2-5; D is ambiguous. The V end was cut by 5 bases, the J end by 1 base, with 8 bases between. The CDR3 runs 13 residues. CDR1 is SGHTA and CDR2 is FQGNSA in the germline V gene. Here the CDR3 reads CASSLQIQETQYF. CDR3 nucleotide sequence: TGTGCCAGCAGCCTACAGATCCAAGAGACCCAGTACTTC.